The clone carrying this T cell receptor (beta chain) was seen only a few times. Its target is not known. Germline V gene lookup returns CDR1 MGHRA and CDR2 YSYEKL. This CDR3 has 15 residues. Trimming stripped 1 base from V and 2 bases from J, with 9 bases between. The data stem from a study of T cell repertoires in cytomegalovirus infection. Overall study: HLA-B-restricted CMV epitopes that are well studied were used alongside recently identified HLA-C-restricted ones. Both a matching HLA type and CMV infection were indicated by public TCR beta signatures.

From the reads, TCRdb called clonotypes with MiXCR, one entry per CDR3 protein. The data contain around 800,000 distinct CDR3 sequences, about 31% of them seen just once; the ten biggest clones take up around 11%. Study outcomes and limitations: Dominant in the ex vivo response were TCR beta clonotypes restricted by HLA-C and specific for CMV. Of the TCR beta families, the public ones yielded a cumulative frequency that identified carriers of CMV plus the relevant HLA.

V is TRBV4-1 and J is TRBJ1-5; D unclear. This TCR derives from a human donor in good health (CMV status not recorded). Some clones in this sample may be carry-over from other donors' samples. Sample: cultured CD8+ T cells from PBMCs, taken from culture after CMV antigen stimulation. The CDR3 region is CASSQVPEGNQPQHF. CDR3 bases: TGCGCCAGCAGCCAAGTCCCGGAGGGCAATCAGCCCCAGCATTTT.